One sample yielded the 25 T cell receptor beta chains listed below, sequenced in a study of blood T cell repertoires in COVID-19. Sequenced by immunoSEQ multiplex PCR; TCRdb stores in-frame clones only, minus some. This table has roughly 80,000 clones, around 92% appearing once. Sequenced: peripheral blood. These receptors originate from a woman aged 45-60 years in a cohort sampled during active COVID-19.

V is TRBV29-1 and J is TRBJ2-1, with TRBD2 matching 11 bases. With V trimmed by 3 bases and J by 5 bases, 6 bases remained unmatched. The CDR3 totals 15 residues. Germline loops: CDR1 SQVTM, CDR2 ANQGSEA. CDR3 nucleotides: TGCAGCGTTGAGGGGGGACTAGCGGAAAACAATGAGCAGTTCTTC. Translation gives CSVEGGLAENNEQFF.

The chain couples TRBV18 to TRBJ1-2; D may be TRBD1 (6 bases). Germline lookup yields CDR1 KGHSH and CDR2 LQKENI. CDR3 size: 12 residues. With 6 bases removed from V and 8 bases from J, the gap between germline ends came to 13 bases. DNA of the CDR3: TGTGCCAGCTCGGTGGACAGTGTGGGCTACACCTTC. Amino acid sequence: CASSVDSVGYTF.

The CDR3 region has the DNA TGCAGTGCTAGTCTAGCGGGGGGTTTTACGCAGTATTTT. Translated: CSASLAGGFTQYF. The chain combines TRBV20-1 with TRBJ2-3; 11 bases match TRBD2. CDR3 size: 13 residues. The V and J ends lost 3 bases and 8 bases, in that order; junction bases with no gene match: 4. In germline, CDR1 is DFQATT, CDR2 SNEGSKA (reference sequence).

The V call is TRBV18, the J call TRBJ2-2; possible D gene TRBD2, 5 bases. The CDR3 extends over 17 amino acids. V was shortened by 0 bases and J by 0 bases, with 11 bases between the two germline ends. Germline loops: CDR1 KGHSH, CDR2 LQKENI. CDR3 region: CASSPPGGVANTGELFF. CDR3 nucleotides: TGTGCCAGCTCACCACCCGGAGGTGTCGCGAACACCGGGGAGCTGTTTTTT.

This clone appeared once. The chain combines TRBV7-3 with TRBJ1-1; TRBD1 matches at 10 bases. V was pared by 1 base and J by 4 bases, with 9 bases of the junction left unmatched. Germline V gene sequence: CDR1 SGHTA, CDR2 FQGTGA. This CDR3 contains 17 residues. DNA of the CDR3: TGTGCCAGCAGCTTAATGGGACAGGGGAATGGAGGCACTGAAGCTTTCTTT. Protein: CASSLMGQGNGGTEAFF.

The genes are TRBV21-1 and TRBJ1-1. TRBV21-1 is flagged as a pseudogene. CDR3 length: 14 amino acids. The CDR3 reads CASSEEGEDTEAFF. The CDR3 DNA reads TGTGCCAGCAGTGAAGAGGGAGAAGACACTGAAGCTTTCTTT.

This sequence joins TRBV3-1 (or the pseudogene TRBV3-2) and TRBJ2-7, with TRBD2 as a possible D gene (5 bases). Trimming left V 2 bases short and J 5 bases short, with 13 bases between. From germline, CDR1 is LGHDT and CDR2 YNNKEL (reference sequence). The CDR3 is 14 residues long. The CDR3 bases are TGTGCCAGCAGCCAATGGCTAGCCGGGAACGAGCAGTACTTC. It specifies CASSQWLAGNEQYF.

The chain employs TRBV18 and TRBJ2-3, with D tentatively TRBD1 (5 bases). Germline-derived CDR1 and CDR2 are KGHSH and LQKENI. The CDR3 length is 15 residues. V was pared by 4 bases and J by 3 bases, with 14 bases between. CDR3 in amino acids: CASSLLGRLTDTQYF. CDR3 DNA: TGTGCCAGCTCACTTCTGGGGCGCCTGACAGATACGCAGTATTTT.

The chain employs TRBV19 and TRBJ2-7; TRBD2 matches at 7 bases. Trimming at V came to 5 bases and at J to 2 bases, leaving 9 bases not matched to a gene. This CDR3 has 15 amino acids. Germline V gene lookup returns CDR1 LNHDA and CDR2 SQIVND (reference sequence). The CDR3 protein is CASSSTGGRAYEQYF. CDR3 DNA sequence: TGTGCCAGTAGTTCGACCGGGGGGAGGGCCTACGAGCAGTACTTC.

The rearrangement joins TRBV10-3 to TRBJ1-1; D is possibly TRBD1 (5 bases). The CDR3 runs 14 residues. V shed 6 bases and J shed 2 bases, with 13 bases lying between them. The germline V gene encodes CDR1 ENHRY and CDR2 SYGVKD. CDR3: CAIRGAPSNTEAFF. For the CDR3, the DNA is TGTGCCATCAGAGGGGCACCGTCTAACACTGAAGCTTTCTTT.

The rearrangement uses TRBV6-1 and TRBJ2-1; 13 bases agree with TRBD2. Germline assignment: CDR1 MNHNS and CDR2 SASEGT. The CDR3 is made up of 17 amino acids. The V segment lost 5 bases and the J segment 0 bases; nucleotides outside the gene matches: 4. CDR3 protein: CASSKGTSGISYNEQFF. Here the CDR3 DNA reads TGTGCCAGCAGTAAAGGGACTAGCGGGATCTCCTACAATGAGCAGTTCTTC.

This clone was counted a few times. This chain uses TRBV4-1 with TRBJ1-6, with TRBD1 as a possible D gene (6 bases). The CDR3 sequence is 14 residues long. Germline CDR1 is MGHRA and CDR2 is YSYEKL. The V end was cut by 6 bases, the J end by 3 bases, with 9 bases between. The CDR3 loop is CASRRDNYNSPLHF. The CDR3 DNA follows: TGCGCCAGCAGACGGGACAACTATAATTCACCCCTCCACTTT.

Only a few counts were recorded for this clone. The rearrangement joins TRBV4-2 to TRBJ1-2; TRBD1 matches at 8 bases. Germline CDR1 is LGHNA and CDR2 is YNFKEQ. CDR3 size: 16 residues. V shed 0 bases and J 7 bases; nucleotides not matched to a gene: 10. The CDR3 bases are TGTGCCAGCAGCCAAGATGAATTGAGACAGGGGTTTGGCTACACCTTC. This codes for CASSQDELRQGFGYTF.

This rearrangement joins TRBV5-8 to TRBJ1-5, with D unresolved. The germline CDR1 and CDR2 sequences are SGHTS and YDEGEE. The CDR3 contains 13 residues. V was shortened by 0 bases and J by 4 bases, with 5 bases between the two germline ends. CDR3 loop: CASSLGHNQPQHF. In DNA, the CDR3 is TGTGCCAGCAGCTTGGGACATAATCAGCCCCAGCATTTT. Using reference TRBV5-8 and TRBJ1-5 for the parts outside the CDR3, the full variable domain is EAGVTQSPTHLIKTRGQQATLRCSPISGHTSVYWYQQALGLGLQFLLWYDEGEERNRGNFPPRFSGRQFPNYSSELNVNALELEDSALYLCASSLGHNQPQHFGDGTRLSIL.

This clone was observed once. The chain carries TRBV25-1 and TRBJ2-4; 8 bases map to TRBD1. CDR1 is MGHDK and CDR2 is SYGVNS in the germline V gene. CDR3 length: 17 residues. The V segment lost 7 bases and the J segment 3 bases; nucleotides outside the gene matches: 14. CDR3 residues: CASTPSAGGQGKNIQYF. CDR3 coding DNA: TGTGCCAGCACCCCTTCGGCAGGGGGCCAGGGCAAAAACATTCAGTACTTC.

The CDR3: CASSELGQAPYEQYF. CDR3 DNA sequence: TGTGCCAGCAGTGAATTGGGACAGGCTCCCTACGAGCAGTACTTC. This rearrangement joins TRBV2 to TRBJ2-7; TRBD1 agrees at 8 bases. V was clipped by 2 bases and J by 2 bases; unmatched bases: 5. This CDR3 has 15 amino acids. Germline values: CDR1 SNHLY, CDR2 FYNNEI.

DNA for the CDR3: TGTGCCACCAGCAAACAAGCGGGAGGGGTTGATACGCAGTATTTT. Translating it yields CATSKQAGGVDTQYF. This chain uses TRBV15 with TRBJ2-3, with 10 bases identical to TRBD2. Germline CDR1 reads LNHNV; CDR2 reads YYDKDF (reference sequence). Trimming removed 4 bases from V and 6 bases from J; junction bases left unmatched: 7. CDR3 length: 15 residues.

V usage is TRBV3-1 (or the pseudogene TRBV3-2) and J usage is TRBJ2-2; 12 nucleotides line up with TRBD2. The germline V gene has CDR1 LGHDT and CDR2 YNNKEL (reference sequence). CDR3 length: 15 residues. Losses at the gene ends were 7 bases for V and 7 bases for J; bases not matched to a gene: 7. The CDR3 here is CASTRLAGAVGELFF. CDR3 DNA sequence: TGTGCCAGCACCCGACTAGCGGGAGCGGTCGGGGAGCTGTTTTTT.

The chain carries TRBV19 and TRBJ1-1; 10 bases align to TRBD1. CDR1 and CDR2 from the germline V gene are LNHDA and SQIVND (reference sequence). The CDR3 has 14 amino acids. V trimming: 6 bases; J trimming: 6 bases; junction bases outside the gene matches: 7. CDR3 nucleotides: TGTGCCAGTAGCTCCCAAGACAGGGGGCCTGAAGCTTTCTTT. As protein: CASSSQDRGPEAFF. Filled out from reference TRBV19 and TRBJ1-1, the complete variable domain reads DGGITQSPKYLFRKEGQNVTLSCEQNLNHDAMYWYRQDPGQGLRLIYYSQIVNDFQKGDIAEGYSVSREKKESFPLTVTSAQKNPTAFYLCASSSQDRGPEAFFGQGTRLTVV.

The chain joins TRBV7-9 to TRBJ2-7; a weak D match, TRBD2 (6 bases). V was cut by 1 base and J by 1 base, with 17 bases left in between. CDR3 length equals 17 residues. Germline V gene sequence: CDR1 SEHNR, CDR2 FQNEAQ (reference sequence). The CDR3 spells CASSLEWSGRPSYEQYF. CDR3 coding DNA: TGTGCCAGCAGCTTAGAGTGGTCAGGGAGGCCATCCTACGAGCAGTACTTC.

The chain carries TRBV5-4 and TRBJ2-1, with TRBD2 identical over 9 bases. Germline V gene data show CDR1 as SGHNT and CDR2 as YYREEE (reference sequence). This CDR3 has 15 amino acids. With 4 bases clipped from V and 2 bases from J, the junction kept 4 bases outside the gene matches. The CDR3 spells CASSQTSGPYNEQFF. CDR3 nucleotide sequence: TGTGCCAGCAGCCAGACTAGCGGTCCCTACAATGAGCAGTTCTTC.

The chain recombines TRBV5-1 with TRBJ2-7; 7 bases line up with TRBD1. Germline V gene data show CDR1 as SGHRS and CDR2 as YFSETQ. CDR3 length: 13 residues. With V trimmed by 3 bases and J by 3 bases, 3 bases remained unmatched. CDR3 protein: CASSSRQGYEQYF. CDR3 in DNA: TGCGCCAGCAGCTCAAGACAGGGCTACGAGCAGTACTTC.

As regards this clone: At one end the junction does not follow the germline gene, possibly because of a read error. This chain uses TRBV28 with TRBJ2-1; 9 bases agree with TRBD2. Germline-derived CDR1 and CDR2 are MDHEN and SYDVKM. The CDR3 totals 14 residues. In DNA, the CDR3 is TGTGCCAGCAATTTAGCGGGAGCTTACAATGAGCAGTTCTTC. This gives the protein CASNLAGAYNEQFF.

V usage is TRBV3-1 (or the pseudogene TRBV3-2) and J usage is TRBJ1-1; 9 bases match TRBD1. From germline, CDR1 is LGHDT and CDR2 YNNKEL (reference sequence). With 5 bases clipped from V and 6 bases from J, the junction kept 7 bases outside the gene matches. The CDR3 loop spans 14 amino acids. CDR3 amino acids: CASSYTGGAPEAFF. The CDR3 DNA reads TGTGCCAGCAGCTATACAGGGGGCGCTCCTGAAGCTTTCTTT.

The V call is TRBV6-5, the J call TRBJ1-3, with D unclear. Germline CDR1 and CDR2: MNHEY and SVGAGI. Trimming stripped 0 bases from V and 8 bases from J, with 11 bases between. This CDR3 has 14 residues. The CDR3: CASSYSRREYTIYF. The CDR3 DNA sequence: TGTGCCAGCAGTTACTCGAGGCGGGAGTACACCATATATTTT.